This TCR beta chain appears in the sequencing data of a study of blood T cell repertoires in COVID-19. The protocol was immunoSEQ multiplex PCR, while the TCRdb copy is restricted to in-frame clones and leaves out a portion. The table shows hundreds of thousands of clones, with approximately 86% occurring only once. V lost 3 bases, J lost 5 bases, and 10 bases stayed unmatched. CDR3 length: 16 residues. Germline loops: CDR1 DFQATT, CDR2 SNEGSKA (reference sequence). This chain joins TRBV20-1 and TRBJ2-5; 12 nucleotides line up with TRBD1. The sequence came from a human donor in a cohort sampled during active COVID-19. Sequenced sample: peripheral blood. CDR3 loop: CSASGGQGAFWETQYF. The CDR3 bases are TGCAGTGCTAGTGGGGGACAGGGGGCGTTCTGGGAGACCCAGTACTTC.